What follows are 13 T cell receptor beta chains derived from one specimen sequenced in a study of cytomegalovirus exposure and HLA in healthy donors. The PCR was carried out with 60 Vbeta primers and 13 Jbeta primers. TCRdb's copy holds only in-frame clones and misses some; the assay was immunoSEQ multiplex PCR. Counted here are around 150,000 clones, around 67% occurring once; the ten biggest clones make up 3.5% to 5%. The sample was PBMCs. All receptors come from a woman between 18 and 30 years old in good health and CMV-seropositive.

The chain employs TRBV7-9 and TRBJ2-7, with D perhaps TRBD1 (6 bases). CDR3 length: 14 amino acids. Trimming shortened V by 4 bases and J by 3 bases, and 13 bases separated the two germline ends. Germline V gives CDR1 SEHNR, CDR2 FQNEAQ (reference sequence). The CDR3 here is CASSSKDRNYEQYF. Written as DNA, the CDR3 is TGTGCCAGCAGCTCAAAGGACAGAAACTACGAGCAGTACTTC. Using reference TRBV7-9 and TRBJ2-7 for the parts outside the CDR3, the full variable domain is DTGVSQNPRHKITKRGQNVTFRCDPISEHNRLYWYRQTLGQGPEFLTYFQNEAQLEKSRLLSDRFSAERPKGSFSTLEIQRTEQGDSAMYLCASSSKDRNYEQYFGPGTRLTVT.

This clone appeared a few times. The gene calls are TRBV6-4 and TRBJ2-7, with D unclear. The germline V gene encodes CDR1 MRHNA and CDR2 SNTAGT. The CDR3 has 9 residues. V lost 7 bases, J lost 6 bases, and 4 bases lay in between. CDR3 nucleotide sequence: TGTGCCAGCATCTCCGAGCAGTACTTC. Translation: CASISEQYF.

This clone turned up a few times. This chain links TRBV25-1 with TRBJ2-5; 8 nucleotides line up with TRBD2. TRBJ2-7 matches the DNA end more closely, so the J call is doubtful. The CDR3 is 17 residues long. Germline CDR1 is MGHDK and CDR2 is SYGVNS. The CDR3 DNA is TGTGCCAGCAGTGAATATTCGGGGACTAGAAACACCTACGAGCAGTACTTC. It encodes CASSEYSGTRNTYEQYF.

This chain connects TRBV9 to TRBJ1-6; TRBD1 is a possible D gene (5 bases). The V gene's germline CDR1 is SGDLS and CDR2 YYNGEE. This CDR3 has 18 residues. Trimming cost V 0 bases and J 3 bases, with 16 bases left between them. CDR3 in DNA: TGTGCCAGCAGCGTAGGTGGCGCGCGGGGCGACTATAATTCACCCCTCCACTTT. This translates into CASSVGGARGDYNSPLHF.

CDR3 DNA: TGTGCCAGCAGCCAGGGTTTTGATACGCAGTATTTT. Translation: CASSQGFDTQYF. The chain combines TRBV7-6 with TRBJ2-3; possible D gene TRBD1, 5 bases. The CDR3 runs to 12 residues. Germline V lookup: CDR1 SGHVS, CDR2 FNYEAQ. V was shortened by 5 bases and J by 6 bases, with 9 bases between the two germline ends.

This chain connects TRBV6-5 to TRBJ2-7; TRBD1 matches at 9 bases. The germline V gene encodes CDR1 MNHEY and CDR2 SVGAGI. This CDR3 is 15 amino acids long. The junction had 10 bases not matched to a gene; V was cut back by 4 bases and J by 6 bases. CDR3 sequence reads: CASSWGGQGSPEQYF. The CDR3 nucleotides are TGTGCCAGCAGTTGGGGGGGACAGGGTTCTCCCGAGCAGTACTTC.

The chain joins TRBV4-2 to TRBJ1-1; D unclear. V lost 0 bases and J lost 6, with 8 bases in between. The CDR3 contains 13 residues. Germline V gene data show CDR1 as LGHNA and CDR2 as YNFKEQ. CDR3 sequence (DNA): TGTGCCAGCAGCCAAGATCTGGCAGCTGAAGCTTTCTTT. Translation: CASSQDLAAEAFF.

V gene TRBV28 combines with J gene TRBJ1-2; D not certain. CDR1 and CDR2 from the germline V gene are MDHEN and SYDVKM. V was cut by 1 base and J by 4 bases, with 10 bases left in between. The CDR3 covers 14 residues. The CDR3 region is CASSLSTLPYGYTF. In nucleotides, the CDR3 is TGTGCCAGCAGTTTATCCACTCTACCCTATGGCTACACCTTC.

V usage is TRBV27 and J usage is TRBJ2-2, with a tentative D call TRBD1 (5 bases). V was shortened by 9 bases and J by 1 base, with 9 bases between the two germline ends. The CDR3 contains 13 residues. Germline lookup yields CDR1 MNHEY and CDR2 SMNVEV (reference sequence). The CDR3 loop is CASPQGNTGELFF. The CDR3 nucleotides are TGTGCCAGTCCGCAGGGGAACACCGGGGAGCTGTTTTTT.

The genes are TRBV11-2 and TRBJ1-6; perhaps TRBD1 as D (6 bases). Between the trimmed V and J ends, which lost 4 bases and 5 bases, there was a span of 18 bases. Germline V gives CDR1 SGHAT, CDR2 FQNNGV. This CDR3 comprises 17 residues. The CDR3, as DNA: TGTGCCAGCAGCTCAAGATACAGGGCAGCTAATAATTCACCCCTCCACTTT. As protein: CASSSRYRAANNSPLHF.

The chain employs TRBV4-2 and TRBJ1-1, with D possibly being TRBD1 (5 bases). CDR1 and CDR2 from the germline V gene are LGHNA and YNFKEQ. The CDR3 is 15 residues long. V was clipped by 0 bases and J by 0 bases, with 8 bases between them. DNA of the CDR3: TGTGCCAGCAGCCAAGATCTACAGGTGAACACTGAAGCTTTCTTT. Amino acid sequence: CASSQDLQVNTEAFF.

This chain joins TRBV6-4 and TRBJ1-4; TRBD1 matches at 7 bases. The V gene's germline CDR1 is MRHNA and CDR2 SNTAGT. CDR3 length equals 15 residues. The J segment lost 5 bases and the V segment lost 7 bases, leaving 10 bases of the junction unmatched. The CDR3 loop reads CASKPHGTENEKLFF. In DNA, the CDR3 is TGTGCCAGCAAGCCCCACGGGACAGAAAATGAAAAACTGTTTTTT.

The V gene is TRBV15, the J gene TRBJ2-7; 8 bases align to TRBD1. This CDR3 contains 15 residues. With 5 bases clipped from V and 5 bases from J, the junction kept 11 bases outside the gene matches. Germline loops: CDR1 LNHNV, CDR2 YYDKDF (reference sequence). The CDR3 DNA is TGTGCCACCAGCCCGGGGGCAGGGGGCAAGAACGAGCAGTACTTC. Translating gives CATSPGAGGKNEQYF.